This T cell receptor beta chain was sequenced in a study of cytomegalovirus exposure and HLA in healthy donors. The study ran its PCR with 60 Vbeta and 13 Jbeta primers. The assay was immunoSEQ multiplex PCR, and TCRdb's table has in-frame clones only and misses some. Of about 180,000 clones detected, approximately 80% appear once; the ten largest clones hold about 0.5%. With V trimmed by 6 bases and J by 6 bases, 4 bases remained unmatched. The CDR3 loop spans 12 amino acids. Germline V gene data show CDR1 as ENHRY and CDR2 as SYGVKD. Sequencing was done on a sample of PBMCs. The chain uses TRBV10-3 and TRBJ2-7; TRBD2 matches at 8 bases. This receptor was obtained from a woman aged 50 to 65 in good health and CMV-seronegative. The CDR3 bases are TGTGCCATCAGCACTGGGACTAGCGAGCAGTACTTC. Its translation is CAISTGTSEQYF.